This TCR beta chain was captured in a study of control samples from healthy donors and cancer patients. TCRdb's table, derived via immunoSEQ multiplex PCR, lists solely in-frame clones and lacks some. Of tens of thousands of clones in the sample, more than 75% were seen once. Losses at the gene ends were 6 bases for V and 4 bases for J; bases not matched to a gene: 4. Germline V gene lookup returns CDR1 MNHEY and CDR2 SMNVEV (reference sequence). This CDR3 spans 14 amino acids. The TCR sequence derives from a woman between 50 and 59 years old with head and neck cancer. The sample consisted of PBMCs. The chain recombines TRBV27 with TRBJ2-5, with TRBD2 matching over 11 bases. The CDR3 DNA reads TGTGCCAGCAGGGATCTAGCGGGGGGAGAGACCCAGTACTTC. It is translated as CASRDLAGGETQYF.